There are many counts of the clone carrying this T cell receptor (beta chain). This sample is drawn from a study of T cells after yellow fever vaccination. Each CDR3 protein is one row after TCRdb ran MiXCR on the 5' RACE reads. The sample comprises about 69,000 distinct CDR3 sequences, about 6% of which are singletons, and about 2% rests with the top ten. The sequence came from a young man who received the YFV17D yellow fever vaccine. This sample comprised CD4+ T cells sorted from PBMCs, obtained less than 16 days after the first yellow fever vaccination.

In DNA form, the CDR3 reads TGTGCTAGTGGTTTGAAAGATCCGGGAGGACAGGGGATGCCGAATGAGCAGTTCTTC. Residues: CASGLKDPGGQGMPNEQFF. V gene TRBV12-5 combines with J gene TRBJ2-1; 9 nucleotides match TRBD1. V was clipped by 2 bases and J by 7 bases; unmatched bases: 18. The V gene's germline CDR1 is LGHNT and CDR2 FRNRAP. The CDR3 contains 19 residues.